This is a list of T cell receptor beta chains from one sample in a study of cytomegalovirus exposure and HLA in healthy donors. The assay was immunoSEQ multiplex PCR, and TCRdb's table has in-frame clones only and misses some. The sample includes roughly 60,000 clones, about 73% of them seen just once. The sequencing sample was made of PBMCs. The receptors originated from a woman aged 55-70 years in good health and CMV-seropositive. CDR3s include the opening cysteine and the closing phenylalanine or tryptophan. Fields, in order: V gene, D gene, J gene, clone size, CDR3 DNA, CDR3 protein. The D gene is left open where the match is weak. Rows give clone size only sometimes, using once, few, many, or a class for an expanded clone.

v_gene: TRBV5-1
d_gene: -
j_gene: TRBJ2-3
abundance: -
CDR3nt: TGCGCCAGCAGCTTGGAGCGCCCCACAGATACGCAGTATTTT
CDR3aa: CASSLERPTDTQYF

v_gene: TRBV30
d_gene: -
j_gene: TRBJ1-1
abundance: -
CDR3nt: TGTGCCCACCTCCAGGGAAGGTACACTGAAGCTTTCTTT
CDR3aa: CAHLQGRYTEAFF

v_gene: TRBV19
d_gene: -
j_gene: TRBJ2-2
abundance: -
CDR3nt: TGTGCCAGTAGTATGTGGTGGCCTAGCGACACCGGGGAGCTGTTTTTT
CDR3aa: CASSMWWPSDTGELFF

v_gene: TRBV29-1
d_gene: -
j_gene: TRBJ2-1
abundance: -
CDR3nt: TGCAGCGCCACTAGGGGGGGGCCCTACAATGAGCAGTTCTTC
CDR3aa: CSATRGGPYNEQFF

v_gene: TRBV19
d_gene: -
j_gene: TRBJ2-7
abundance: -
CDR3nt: TGTGCCAGTAGTCCCCGGTACTCCTACGAGCAGTACTTC
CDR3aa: CASSPRYSYEQYF

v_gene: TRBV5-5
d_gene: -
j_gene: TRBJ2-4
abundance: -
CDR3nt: TGTGCCAGCAGCCCCACGTGGGTGGAGTCCAAAAACATTCAGTACTTC
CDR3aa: CASSPTWVESKNIQYF

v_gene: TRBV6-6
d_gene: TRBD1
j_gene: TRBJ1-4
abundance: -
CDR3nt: TGTGCCAGCAGTTACCACGGACAGGGGGCTGGTGGGTTTTTT
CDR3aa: CASSYHGQGAGGFF

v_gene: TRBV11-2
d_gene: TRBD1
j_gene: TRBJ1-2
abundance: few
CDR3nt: TGTGCCAGCAGGGAAACAGGGGGCGCCTCGCGTGGCTACACCTTC
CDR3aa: CASRETGGASRGYTF

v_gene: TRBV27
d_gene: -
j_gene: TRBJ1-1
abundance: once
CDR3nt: TGTGCCAGCAGTCCGTATAGGAACACTGAAGCTTTCTTT
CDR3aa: CASSPYRNTEAFF

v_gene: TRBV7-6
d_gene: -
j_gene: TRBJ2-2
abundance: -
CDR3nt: TGTGCCAGCACCACGACCGGGGGTAGCGTCGGGGAGCTGTTTTTT
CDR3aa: CASTTTGGSVGELFF

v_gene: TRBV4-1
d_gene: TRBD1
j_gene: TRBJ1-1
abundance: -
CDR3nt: TGCGCCAGCAGCCAAGGTATGACAGGGGATCGGAACACTGAAGCTTTCTTT
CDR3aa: CASSQGMTGDRNTEAFF

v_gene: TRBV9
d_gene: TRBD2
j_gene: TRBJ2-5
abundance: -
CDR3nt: TGTGCCAGCAGCGTACGGACTAGCGGGGGGCGGACCCAAGAGACCCAGTACTTC
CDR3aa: CASSVRTSGGRTQETQYF

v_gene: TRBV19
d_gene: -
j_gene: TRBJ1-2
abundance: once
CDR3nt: TGTGCCAGTAGTAACCGGGGGGAGAACTATGGCTACACCTTC
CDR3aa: CASSNRGENYGYTF

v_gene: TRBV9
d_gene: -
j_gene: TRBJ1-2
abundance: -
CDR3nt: TGTGCCAGCAGCGAAACAGGCTACCCTAACTATGGCTACACCTTC
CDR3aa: CASSETGYPNYGYTF

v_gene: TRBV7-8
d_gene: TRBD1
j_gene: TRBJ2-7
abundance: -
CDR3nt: TGTGCCAGCAGCCAAAACCGGGACAGGGCATACGAGCAGTACTTC
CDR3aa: CASSQNRDRAYEQYF

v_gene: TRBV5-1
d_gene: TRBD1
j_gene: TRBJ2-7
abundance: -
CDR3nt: TGCGCCAGCAGCCCACAGGGGACCGACGGCGAGCAGTACTTC
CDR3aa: CASSPQGTDGEQYF

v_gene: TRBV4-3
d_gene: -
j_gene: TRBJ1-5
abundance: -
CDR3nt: TGCGCCAGCAGCCAAGAGTGGGGGCAAGAGGGGTCCCAGCATTTT
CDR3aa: CASSQEWGQEGSQHF

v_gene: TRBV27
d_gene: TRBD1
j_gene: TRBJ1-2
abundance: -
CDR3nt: TGTGCCAGCAGGCGAGGGACAGTTTATGGCTACACCTTC
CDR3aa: CASRRGTVYGYTF

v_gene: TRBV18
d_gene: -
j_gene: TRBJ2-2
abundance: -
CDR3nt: TGTGCCAGCTTCGACGCTCCGACTCCGAACACCGGGGAGCTGTTTTTT
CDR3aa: CASFDAPTPNTGELFF

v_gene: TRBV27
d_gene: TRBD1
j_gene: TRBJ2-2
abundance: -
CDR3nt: TGTGCCAGCAGACTGGGACAGGGCCCCGGGGAGCTGTTTTTT
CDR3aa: CASRLGQGPGELFF

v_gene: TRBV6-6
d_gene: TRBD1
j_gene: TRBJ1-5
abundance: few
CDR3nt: TGTGCCAGCCTCGGGGACAGTCGTTATAGCAATCAGCCCCAGCATTTT
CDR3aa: CASLGDSRYSNQPQHF

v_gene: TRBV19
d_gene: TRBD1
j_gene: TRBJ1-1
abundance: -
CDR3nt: TGTGCCAGTAGTTCCGGGACAGGGAACATGAACACTGAAGCTTTCTTT
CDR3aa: CASSSGTGNMNTEAFF

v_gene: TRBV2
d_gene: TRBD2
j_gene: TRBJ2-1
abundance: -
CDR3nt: TGTGCCAGCAGTGCGTCGGGGGGGGCCTACAATGAGCAGTTCTTC
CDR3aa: CASSASGGAYNEQFF

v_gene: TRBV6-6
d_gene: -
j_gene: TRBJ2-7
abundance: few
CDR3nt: TGTGCCAGCAGTTACGGGATTGGAGGAGTTAAGGAGTACTTC
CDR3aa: CASSYGIGGVKEYF

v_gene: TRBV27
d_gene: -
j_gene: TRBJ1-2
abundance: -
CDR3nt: TGTGCCAGCAGTTTATCGATACAGGGATTCTATGGCTACACCTTC
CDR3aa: CASSLSIQGFYGYTF

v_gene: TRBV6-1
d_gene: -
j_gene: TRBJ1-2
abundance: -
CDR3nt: TGTGCCAGCAGCCCGGATTCCAGGGTTAACTATGGCTACACCTTC
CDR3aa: CASSPDSRVNYGYTF

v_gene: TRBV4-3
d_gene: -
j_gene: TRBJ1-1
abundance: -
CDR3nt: TGCGCCAGCAGCCAAGATCTCTTGAACACTGAAGCTTTCTTT
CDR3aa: CASSQDLLNTEAFF

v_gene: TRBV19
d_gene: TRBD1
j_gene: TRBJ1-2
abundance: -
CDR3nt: TGTGCCAGTAGTCTCGACAGGGGGCCTGGCTACACCTTC
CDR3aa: CASSLDRGPGYTF

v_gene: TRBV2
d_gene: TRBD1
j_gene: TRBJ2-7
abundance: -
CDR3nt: TGTGCCAGCAGGTTGGACAGGGGGAGCTACTCGGAGCAGTACTTC
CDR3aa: CASRLDRGSYSEQYF

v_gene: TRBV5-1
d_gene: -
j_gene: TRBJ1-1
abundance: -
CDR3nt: TGCGCCAGCAGCTTGATTAACGTTCGGGGGGGGGACACTGAAGCTTTCTTT
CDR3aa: CASSLINVRGGDTEAFF

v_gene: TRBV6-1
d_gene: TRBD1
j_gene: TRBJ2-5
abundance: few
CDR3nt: TGTGCCAGCAGTCCCTGGGACAGCAGGCAAGAGACCCAGTACTTC
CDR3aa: CASSPWDSRQETQYF

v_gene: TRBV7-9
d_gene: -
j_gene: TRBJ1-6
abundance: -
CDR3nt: TGTTCCAGCAGCTTAGGATCCGATAGCTCCTATAATTCACCCCTCCACTTT
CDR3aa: CSSSLGSDSSYNSPLHF

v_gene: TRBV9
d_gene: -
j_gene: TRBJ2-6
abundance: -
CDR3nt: TGTGCCAGCAGCGTAGGCGGGTCTGGGGCCAACGTCCTGACTTTC
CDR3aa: CASSVGGSGANVLTF

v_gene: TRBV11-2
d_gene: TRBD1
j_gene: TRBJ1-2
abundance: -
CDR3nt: TGTGCCAGCAGCTCCTCCCTGGGACAGGGGGCGGGTGGCTACACCTTC
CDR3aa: CASSSSLGQGAGGYTF

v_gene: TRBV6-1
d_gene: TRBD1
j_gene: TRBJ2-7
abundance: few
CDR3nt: TGTGCCAGCAGTGAGTTAGAGACAGGGAGTCGCGAGCAGTACTTC
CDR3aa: CASSELETGSREQYF

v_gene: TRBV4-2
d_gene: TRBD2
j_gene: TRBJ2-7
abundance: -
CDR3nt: TGTGCCAGCAGCCAAGGACTAGCGGGGGACGTAAGCTACGAGCAGTACTTC
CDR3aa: CASSQGLAGDVSYEQYF

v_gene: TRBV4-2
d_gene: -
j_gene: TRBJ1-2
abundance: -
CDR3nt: TGTGCCAGCAGCCAAGATCTAGGGGAAACGGGTGGCTACACCTTC
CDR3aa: CASSQDLGETGGYTF

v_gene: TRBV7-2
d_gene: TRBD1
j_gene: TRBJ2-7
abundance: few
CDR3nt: TGTGCCAGCAGCCGACAGGGGGGCTACGAGCAGTACTTC
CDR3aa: CASSRQGGYEQYF

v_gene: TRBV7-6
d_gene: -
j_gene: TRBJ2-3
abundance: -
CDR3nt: TGTGCCAGCAGCGGCCAGGGCTATAGCACAGATACGCAGTATTTT
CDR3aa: CASSGQGYSTDTQYF

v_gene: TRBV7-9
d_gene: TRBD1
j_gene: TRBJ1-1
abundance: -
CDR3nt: TGTTCCAGCAGCTTGGGCCGACAGGGCCTCGGGGCTGAAGCTTTCTTT
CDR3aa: CSSSLGRQGLGAEAFF